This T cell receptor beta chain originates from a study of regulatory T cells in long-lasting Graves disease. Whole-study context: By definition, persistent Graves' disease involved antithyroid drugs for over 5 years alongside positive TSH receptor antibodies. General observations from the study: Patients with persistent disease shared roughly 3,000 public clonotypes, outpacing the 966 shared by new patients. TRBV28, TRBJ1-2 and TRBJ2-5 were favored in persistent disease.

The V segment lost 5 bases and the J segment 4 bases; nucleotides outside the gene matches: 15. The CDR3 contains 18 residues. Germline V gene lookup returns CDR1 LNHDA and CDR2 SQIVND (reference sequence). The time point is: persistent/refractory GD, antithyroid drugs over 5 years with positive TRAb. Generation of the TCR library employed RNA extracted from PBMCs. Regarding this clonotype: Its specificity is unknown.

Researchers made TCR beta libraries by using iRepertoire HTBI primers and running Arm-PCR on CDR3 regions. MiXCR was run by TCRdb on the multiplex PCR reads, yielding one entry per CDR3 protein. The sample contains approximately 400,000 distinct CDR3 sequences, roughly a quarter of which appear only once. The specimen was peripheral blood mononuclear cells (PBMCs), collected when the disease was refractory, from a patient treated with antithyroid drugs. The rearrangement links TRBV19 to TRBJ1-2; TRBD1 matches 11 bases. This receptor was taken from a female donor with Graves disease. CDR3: CASSSRRTGGLSRYGYTF. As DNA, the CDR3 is TGTGCCAGTAGTTCCCGAAGGACAGGGGGCTTGTCTCGCTATGGCTACACCTTC.